The 12 T cell receptor beta chains below all came from one sample that was sequenced in a study of blood T cell repertoires in COVID-19. Clones were read by immunoSEQ multiplex PCR, and TCRdb kept only the in-frame ones, dropping some. The profile covers about 87,000 clones, with around 90% appearing a single time and 6.5% to 8.5% taken by the ten largest. The material sequenced was peripheral blood. The receptors originated from a man younger than 35 with COVID-19, enrolled during active disease.

The genes are TRBV7-8 and TRBJ2-7, with 7 nucleotides matching TRBD2. Germline V gene sequence: CDR1 SGHVS, CDR2 FQNEAQ. The V segment lost 5 bases and the J segment 9 bases; nucleotides outside the gene matches: 7. The CDR3 has 12 residues. In DNA form, the CDR3 reads TGTGCCAGCAGCCACCCGGGGGGTGCGCAGTACTTC. Translation: CASSHPGGAQYF.

This chain links TRBV9 with TRBJ2-3; possibly TRBD2 for D (6 bases). Germline V lookup: CDR1 SGDLS, CDR2 YYNGEE. The V gene lost 0 bases and the J gene lost 5 bases, with 16 bases spanning the gap. This CDR3 is built from 16 residues. The CDR3 loop is CASSVVLGGPLDTQYF. The CDR3 DNA reads as TGTGCCAGCAGCGTAGTCCTCGGGGGTCCCTTAGATACGCAGTATTTT.

This rearrangement joins TRBV6-5 to TRBJ2-2, with 9 bases matching TRBD2. The CDR3 is 15 residues long. The J segment lost 1 base and the V segment lost 5 bases, leaving 2 bases of the junction unmatched. The germline V gene encodes CDR1 MNHEY and CDR2 SVGAGI. DNA of the CDR3: TGTGCCAGCAGTAAACTAGCGGGGAACACCGGGGAGCTGTTTTTT. As protein: CASSKLAGNTGELFF.

The CDR3 nucleotides read TGTGCCAGCAGCCCCGGGACGGGGACTAACGAGCAGTACTTC. It yields the protein CASSPGTGTNEQYF. The rearrangement links TRBV7-9 to TRBJ2-7, with TRBD2 matching 7 bases. CDR1 is SEHNR, CDR2 FQNEAQ, per germline (reference sequence). There are 14 residues in the CDR3. J was trimmed by 5 bases and V by 5 bases; bases with no gene match: 9.

The V call is TRBV18, the J call TRBJ2-1; D ambiguous. CDR3 length: 15 residues. The germline V and J ends were trimmed by 1 base and 5 bases, with 12 bases remaining between them. The germline V gene encodes CDR1 KGHSH and CDR2 LQKENI. The CDR3 DNA follows: TGTGCCAGCTCACCACAGTCTAGTCGGGACAATGAGCAGTTCTTC. Translated, it gives CASSPQSSRDNEQFF.

The chain uses TRBV4-3 and TRBJ1-2; D gene uncertain. V dropped 1 base and J dropped 2 bases, with 20 bases sitting between them. The CDR3 length is 18 residues. Per germline, CDR1 LGHNA and CDR2 YSLEER. The CDR3 loop is CASSQVHLGSQINYGYTF. The CDR3 DNA sequence: TGCGCCAGCAGCCAAGTTCATCTGGGCAGTCAGATCAACTATGGCTACACCTTC.

The chain uses TRBV29-1 and TRBJ1-2; D uncertain. Trimming stripped 2 bases from V and 0 bases from J, with 13 bases between. CDR3 length: 15 amino acids. Germline CDR1 reads SQVTM; CDR2 reads ANQGSEA. Here the CDR3 DNA reads TGCAGCGTTGAAAGGTTTTGGGCAGCTAACTATGGCTACACCTTC. Protein sequence: CSVERFWAANYGYTF.

V is TRBV27 and J is TRBJ2-2, with D possibly being TRBD1 (5 bases). Germline V lookup: CDR1 MNHEY, CDR2 SMNVEV (reference sequence). The CDR3 is made up of 19 amino acids. V was shortened by 1 base and J by 1 base, with 19 bases between the two germline ends. CDR3 nucleotides: TGTGCCAGCAGTTTATACACCCGCCAGACGCAGGGGAACACCGGGGAGCTGTTTTTT. Its protein product is CASSLYTRQTQGNTGELFF.

The genes are TRBV13 and TRBJ2-1, with 14 bases that match TRBD2. Germline assignment: CDR1 PRHDT and CDR2 FYEKMQ (reference sequence). The CDR3 runs 16 residues. The V and J ends lost 5 bases and 7 bases, in that order; junction bases with no gene match: 7. CDR3 nucleotides: TGTGCCAGCAGCCCTGGGACTAGCGGGAGACTTAATGAGCAGTTCTTC. Its protein is CASSPGTSGRLNEQFF.

The chain employs TRBV3-1 (or the pseudogene TRBV3-2) and TRBJ1-2; 10 bases align to TRBD1. CDR3 length: 13 amino acids. Trimming cost V 2 bases and J 12 bases; bases outside gene matches: 6. Germline V gene lookup returns CDR1 LGHDT and CDR2 YNNKEL (reference sequence). The CDR3, as DNA: TGTGCCAGCAGCCAATTCAGACAGGGGGCCAACACCTTC. Residues: CASSQFRQGANTF.

The rearrangement uses TRBV5-4 and TRBJ2-1, with 8 bases fitting TRBD1. The CDR3 consists of 15 residues. Germline CDR1 and CDR2: SGHNT and YYREEE (reference sequence). V shed 6 bases, J shed 6 bases, and the junction held 11 bases outside the gene matches. CDR3 protein: CASTDRAGGGNEQFF. The CDR3 DNA reads TGTGCCAGCACGGACAGGGCCGGAGGGGGCAATGAGCAGTTCTTC.

The rearrangement uses TRBV27 and TRBJ1-1, with 7 bases that match TRBD1. The CDR3 runs to 14 residues. J gave up 7 bases and V 1 base, and 6 bases lay outside the gene matches. Germline-derived CDR1 and CDR2 are MNHEY and SMNVEV (reference sequence). The CDR3 nucleotides read TGTGCCAGCAGTTTATACGCAGGGGGGTATGAAGCTTTCTTT. Its protein is CASSLYAGGYEAFF.